Listed below are T cell receptor beta chains from one sample, sequenced in a study of T cell clones after liver transplantation. Some clones are missing from TCRdb's copy, which holds only in-frame ones; the method was immunoSEQ multiplex PCR. The repertoire has 98,000 or so clones, 80% to 85% of them found once; the top ten carry 0.8% to 1%. Specimen: CD4+ T cells from blood, collected before liver transplant. Source of these receptors: a human donor who received a liver transplant. Both conserved end residues are trimmed from each CDR3. The order of the fields is D gene, J gene, V gene, CDR3 protein. A D gene is named only where the DNA matches it firmly.

>-|TRBJ2-1|TRBV4-2
ASSQDRLALF
>-|TRBJ2-2|TRBV10-2
ASSVLDTGELF
>-|TRBJ1-4|TRBV28
ASSSQVQGRREKLF
>TRBD2|TRBJ2-1|TRBV11-3
ASSLDHGLDPGYNEQF
>TRBD2|TRBJ2-1|TRBV6-1
ASSSRAGKDEQF
>-|TRBJ1-2|TRBV6-1
ASSETGNYGYT
>-|TRBJ1-1|TRBV5-6
ASSLAGGGRAF
>TRBD1|TRBJ1-2|TRBV28
ATQGAPTYT
>TRBD2|TRBJ2-3|TRBV5-1
ASSPRGLAGISTDTQY
>TRBD1|TRBJ2-2|TRBV10-3
AIRGQGAGELF
>-|TRBJ2-1|TRBV4-1
ASSQVDIISYNEQF
>-|TRBJ1-2|TRBV7-8
ASSLVTGANYGYT
>-|TRBJ1-3|TRBV6-6
ASSRDTIY
>TRBD1|TRBJ2-5|TRBV7-2
ASSRGQGREQY
>-|TRBJ2-5|TRBV18
ASSRTPSTVLQY
>-|TRBJ1-1|TRBV4-1
ASSQDRTGLLNTEAF
>-|TRBJ2-3|TRBV6-1
ASSVRLSTDTQY
>TRBD1|TRBJ2-2|TRBV11-2
ASSYRGREAGELF
>-|TRBJ1-1|TRBV5-4
ASSPRFTVNTEAF
>TRBD1|TRBJ1-2|TRBV6-5
ASSSGTGGYGYT
>-|TRBJ2-3|TRBV5-1
ASSPAGTAPDTQY
>-|TRBJ1-3|TRBV15
ATSRDTRSTIY
>TRBD1|TRBJ1-2|TRBV28
ASRPRTGGSRA
>TRBD2|TRBJ2-1|TRBV7-8
ASTPMTSEQF
>-|TRBJ2-4|TRBV15
ATSGPGTKNIQY
>-|TRBJ2-2|TRBV11-3
ASSSDGPGELF
>-|TRBJ1-1|TRBV9
ASSVEGGDTEAF
>-|TRBJ1-3|TRBV19
ASSRQEQISGNTIY
>-|TRBJ1-2|TRBV19
ASKARQNDHGYT
>TRBD2|TRBJ2-3|TRBV11-3
ASSLGTRPDTQY
>-|TRBJ2-7|TRBV7-9
ASSLRGIIFEQY
>TRBD2|TRBJ2-5|TRBV7-3
ASSSQAGRGETQY
>-|TRBJ1-5|TRBV7-6
ASSSQENQPQH
>-|TRBJ1-4|TRBV18
ASSPGLTNEKLF
>TRBD2|TRBJ2-7|TRBV30
AYGEGTYEQY
>-|TRBJ2-5|TRBV5-1
ASSLGQVQETQY
>-|TRBJ1-5|TRBV2
ASRRGLSNQPQH
>-|TRBJ1-5|TRBV27
ASSQGYSNQPQH
>-|TRBJ1-5|TRBV4-2
ASSLQDTLNQPQH
>-|TRBJ2-2|TRBV6-7
ASNNHRSRNGTSGQPNTGELF
>-|TRBJ1-1|TRBV2
ASSEARQKNTEAF
>-|TRBJ2-3|TRBV11-3
ASSLSETDTQY
>-|TRBJ2-3|TRBV6-4
ASSDGPDTQY
>TRBD1|TRBJ2-7|TRBV28
ASSPSGQWNEQY
>TRBD1|TRBJ1-4|TRBV5-1
ASSFTGGSANEKLF
>-|TRBJ1-4|TRBV7-9
ASSFGYGDEKLF
>-|TRBJ2-6|TRBV7-9
ASSLDESRSPWSANVLT
>-|TRBJ2-7|TRBV7-8
ASSLGATYEQY
>TRBD1|TRBJ1-2|TRBV5-6
ASSVTGNYGYT
>-|TRBJ1-5|TRBV6-1
ASRGGNQPQH
>TRBD1|TRBJ2-5|TRBV7-9
ASSLTGAGETQY
>TRBD1|TRBJ1-1|TRBV5-1
ASSFGGQETEAF
>-|TRBJ2-7|TRBV5-6
ASSRLDITYEQY
>-|TRBJ1-5|TRBV27
ASSLAAYSNQPQH
>-|TRBJ1-2|TRBV7-2
ASSSSVHGYT
>-|TRBJ2-5|TRBV14
ASSQVDGLKTQY
>-|TRBJ2-1|TRBV7-2
ASSLGAGAGAPNEQF